The source of this TCR beta chain is a study of blood T cell repertoires in COVID-19. V shed 4 bases and J 6 bases; nucleotides not matched to a gene: 9. Germline-derived CDR1 and CDR2 are KGHSH and LQKENI. The CDR3 runs 15 residues. The study recruited people aged about 18 to 95 years across about two dozen US areas. All recovered Cohort 3 donors got two negative PCRs, got clearance, or saw symptom resolution. TCRdb's copy holds only in-frame clones and misses some; the assay was immunoSEQ multiplex PCR. Counted here are almost 250,000 clones, around 84% occurring once; the ten biggest clones make up 1.5% to 2%.

Sequencing used PBMCs or T cells enriched from blood (not recorded which). This TCR was recovered from a woman in her forties or fifties who had recovered from COVID-19. The chain has TRBV18 and TRBJ2-3; 8 bases fit TRBD2. This CDR3 reads CASSLSGSGTDTQYF. Written as DNA, the CDR3 is TGTGCCAGCTCACTCTCTGGTAGCGGGACTGATACGCAGTATTTT.